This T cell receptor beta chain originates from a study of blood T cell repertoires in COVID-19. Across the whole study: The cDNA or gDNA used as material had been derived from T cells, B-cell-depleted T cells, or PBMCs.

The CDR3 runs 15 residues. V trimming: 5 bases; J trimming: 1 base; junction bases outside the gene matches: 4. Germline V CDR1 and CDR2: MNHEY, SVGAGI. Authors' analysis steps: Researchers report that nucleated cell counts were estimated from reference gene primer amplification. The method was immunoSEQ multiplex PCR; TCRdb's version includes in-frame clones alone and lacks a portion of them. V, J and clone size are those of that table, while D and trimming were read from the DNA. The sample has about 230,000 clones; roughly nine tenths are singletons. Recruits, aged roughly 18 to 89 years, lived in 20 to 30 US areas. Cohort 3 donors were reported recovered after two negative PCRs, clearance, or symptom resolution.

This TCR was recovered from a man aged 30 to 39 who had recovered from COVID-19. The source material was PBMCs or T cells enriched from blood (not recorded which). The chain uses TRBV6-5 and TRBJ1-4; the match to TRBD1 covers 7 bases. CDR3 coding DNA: TGTGCCAGCAGTACAAACAGGGGAACTAATGAAAAACTGTTTTTT. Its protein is CASSTNRGTNEKLFF.